These 21 T cell receptor beta chains originate from one sample sequenced in a study of T cell responses to AZD1222 COVID-19 vaccine. Produced via immunoSEQ multiplex PCR; TCRdb's table is partial and in-frame only. The table has roughly 120,000 clones, approximately 94% seen once. The sequenced sample was peripheral blood, obtained 28 days after the second AZD1222 dose. The receptor set was obtained from an adult who received the AZD1222 COVID-19 vaccine.

The chain is built from TRBV7-2 and TRBJ1-1, with 8 bases aligning to TRBD1. Germline V gene lookup returns CDR1 SGHTA and CDR2 FQGNSA. The CDR3 runs 15 residues. Germline trimming cut 5 bases from V and 6 bases from J; bases unmatched to any gene: 11. The CDR3 DNA reads as TGTGCCAGCAGCCAGCGGACAGGGTCGGGGGCTGAAGCTTTCTTT. Translating gives CASSQRTGSGAEAFF.

This rearrangement joins TRBV19 to TRBJ1-3; TRBD1 matches at 10 bases. CDR1 is LNHDA, CDR2 SQIVND, per germline (reference sequence). The J segment lost 3 bases and the V segment lost 4 bases, leaving 6 bases of the junction unmatched. The CDR3 runs 16 residues. CDR3 sequence: CASSTTGTGVGNTIYF. DNA for the CDR3: TGTGCCAGTAGTACAACCGGGACAGGGGTTGGAAACACCATATATTTT.

The V gene is TRBV9, the J gene TRBJ1-1; unclear D gene. The V and J ends lost 0 bases and 5 bases respectively, with 8 bases between them. The V gene's germline CDR1 is SGDLS and CDR2 YYNGEE. The CDR3 sequence is 13 residues long. For the CDR3, the DNA is TGTGCCAGCAGCGTAGAACTGAGGACTGAAGCTTTCTTT. Translated: CASSVELRTEAFF.

The count of this clone is one. CDR3 bases: TGTGCCAGCAGCACTTCAAGGAATCAGCCCCAGCATTTT. This gives the protein CASSTSRNQPQHF. V is TRBV6-2 or TRBV6-3 and J is TRBJ1-5; no clear D gene. Germline CDR1 and CDR2: MNHEY and SVGEGT. The V end lost 6 bases, the J end lost 4 bases, and 10 bases lay between the germline ends. The length of the CDR3 is 13 residues.

The rearrangement joins TRBV7-9 to TRBJ1-6; D unresolved. Germline loops: CDR1 SEHNR, CDR2 FQNEAQ (reference sequence). This CDR3 region has 16 residues. V shed 5 bases and J shed 9 bases, with 20 bases lying between them. The DNA for the CDR3 is TGTGCCAGCAGCCCTCGGTCCCAACGAGGATTTTCACCCCTCCACTTT. Residues: CASSPRSQRGFSPLHF.

The chain employs TRBV7-9 and TRBJ2-5; D is uncertain. Germline V gene lookup returns CDR1 SEHNR and CDR2 FQNEAQ (reference sequence). Trimming removed 0 bases from V and 0 bases from J, with 5 bases in between. The CDR3 totals 14 residues. The CDR3 loop is CASSLASYQETQYF. CDR3 DNA sequence: TGTGCCAGCAGCTTAGCCTCGTACCAAGAGACCCAGTACTTC.

The genes are TRBV6-1 and TRBJ1-5; 7 nucleotides align to TRBD1. The CDR3 sequence is 15 residues long. The junction had 7 bases not matched to a gene; V was cut back by 3 bases and J by 5 bases. Germline CDR1 MNHNS, CDR2 SASEGT. In nucleotides, the CDR3 is TGTGCCAGCAGTGACAGTCGAACAGGGGATCAGCCCCAGCATTTT. As protein: CASSDSRTGDQPQHF.

The chain combines TRBV6-6 with TRBJ1-1; D gene ambiguous. V was trimmed by 5 bases and J by 2 bases, leaving 9 bases between them. The length of the CDR3 is 13 residues. Germline V CDR1 and CDR2: MNHNY, SVGAGI (reference sequence). Written as DNA, the CDR3 is TGTGCCAGCAGTAAACCAGGTAACACTGAAGCTTTCTTT. The encoded protein is CASSKPGNTEAFF.

The gene calls are TRBV2 and TRBJ2-5; TRBD2 is a possible D gene (6 bases). CDR1 and CDR2 (germline): SNHLY, FYNNEI. The CDR3 loop spans 13 amino acids. Between the trimmed V and J ends, which lost 4 bases and 4 bases, there was a span of 10 bases. In nucleotides, the CDR3 is TGTGCCAGCAGTGGTGGGGGACTAGAGACCCAGTACTTC. Translation gives CASSGGGLETQYF.

V is TRBV5-6 and J is TRBJ1-5; D ambiguous. Germline lookup yields CDR1 SGHDT and CDR2 YYEEEE. The CDR3 is 12 residues long. Between the trimmed V and J ends, which lost 0 bases and 4 bases, there was a span of 2 bases. The CDR3 loop reads CASSLGNQPQHF. The CDR3, as DNA: TGTGCCAGCAGCTTGGGAAATCAGCCCCAGCATTTT.

The genes are TRBV5-4 and TRBJ2-2; D perhaps matches TRBD2 (5 bases). Germline lookup yields CDR1 SGHNT and CDR2 YYREEE (reference sequence). This CDR3 is 14 amino acids long. The germline V and J ends were trimmed by 4 bases and 5 bases, with 12 bases remaining between them. CDR3 in amino acids: CASSRGSATGELFF. In DNA form, the CDR3 reads TGTGCCAGCAGCCGAGGGAGCGCGACCGGGGAGCTGTTTTTT. The full variable domain, rest sourced from reference TRBV5-4 and TRBJ2-2, is ETGVTQSPTHLIKTRGQQVTLRCSSQSGHNTVSWYQQALGQGPQFIFQYYREEENGRGNFPPRFSGLQFPNYSSELNVNALELDDSALYLCASSRGSATGELFFGEGSRLTVL.

The CDR3 nucleotides read TGCGCCAGCAGCCCGCTAGCGACCTCTTCCTACAATGAGCAGTTCTTC. It codes for CASSPLATSSYNEQFF. The V gene is TRBV5-1, the J gene TRBJ2-1; D might be TRBD2 (6 bases). The CDR3 runs to 16 residues. Trimming stripped 4 bases from V and 1 base from J, with 15 bases between. Germline CDR1 and CDR2: SGHRS and YFSETQ.

The chain joins TRBV24-1 to TRBJ1-5; D ambiguous. The CDR3 totals 13 residues. V gave up 7 bases and J gave up 6 bases, with 12 bases separating them. The germline V gene has CDR1 KGHDR and CDR2 SFDVKD. This CDR3 reads CATSDERGQPQHF. In DNA, the CDR3 is TGTGCCACCAGCGACGAACGAGGTCAGCCCCAGCATTTT.

Written as DNA, the CDR3 is TGTGCCAGCAGCCAAGCCTCTTCGGGCTACACCTTC. This encodes CASSQASSGYTF. J is TRBJ1-2 and V is TRBV7-8; D gene uncertain. The CDR3 covers 12 residues. CDR1 and CDR2 (germline): SGHVS, FQNEAQ. The V end lost 5 bases, the J end lost 8 bases, and 12 bases lay between the germline ends. Supplemented by reference TRBV7-8 and TRBJ1-2, the full variable domain reads GAGVSQSPRYKVAKRGQDVALRCDPISGHVSLFWYQQALGQGPEFLTYFQNEAQLDKSGLPSDRFFAERPEGSVSTLKIQRTQQEDSAVYLCASSQASSGYTFGSGTRLTVV.

This chain uses TRBV14 with TRBJ1-5, with a tentative D call TRBD1 (6 bases). The germline CDR1 and CDR2 sequences are SGHDN and FVKESK. Trimming pared 0 bases from V and 4 bases from J, leaving 22 bases between. CDR3 length equals 19 residues. In DNA form, the CDR3 reads TGTGCCAGCAGCCAAGATCACAGGGCGAGACGACGAAGGAATCAGCCCCAGCATTTT. This sequence encodes CASSQDHRARRRRNQPQHF. The whole variable domain, filled in from reference TRBV14 and TRBJ1-5, reads EAGVTQFPSHSVIEKGQTVTLRCDPISGHDNLYWYRRVMGKEIKFLLHFVKESKQDESGMPNNRFLAERTGGTYSTLKVQPAELEDSGVYFCASSQDHRARRRRNQPQHFGDGTRLSIL.

The J gene is TRBJ2-1, the V gene TRBV3-1 (or the pseudogene TRBV3-2), with 12 bases fitting TRBD2. The CDR3 has 18 residues. Unmatched junction bases numbered 4, after V lost 1 base and J lost 0 bases. The germline V gene has CDR1 LGHDT and CDR2 YNNKEL (reference sequence). The chain's CDR3 is CASSQGLAGANSYNEQFF. CDR3 nucleotides: TGTGCCAGCAGCCAAGGACTAGCGGGGGCAAACTCCTACAATGAGCAGTTCTTC.

This clone was detected once. The V gene is TRBV14, the J gene TRBJ2-3; possible D gene TRBD1, 5 bases. Germline loops: CDR1 SGHDN, CDR2 FVKESK. The CDR3 totals 14 residues. V was pared by 2 bases and J by 4 bases, with 10 bases between. The DNA for the CDR3 is TGTGCCAGCAGCCAACGCCAGGGTTCAGATACGCAGTATTTT. This sequence encodes CASSQRQGSDTQYF.

This rearrangement joins TRBV29-1 to TRBJ2-7, with D possibly matching TRBD2 (5 bases). Germline CDR1 reads SQVTM; CDR2 reads ANQGSEA. V dropped 6 bases and J dropped 7 bases, with 16 bases sitting between them. The length of the CDR3 is 12 residues. The CDR3 nucleotides are TGCAGCGTATACTTGGCGGGCGGGGAGCAGTACTTC. Encoded protein: CSVYLAGGEQYF.

The chain uses TRBV7-9 and TRBJ2-7, with 11 bases fitting TRBD2. After removal of 5 bases from V and 0 bases from J, the junction contained 3 bases not matched to a gene. CDR1 is SEHNR, CDR2 FQNEAQ, per germline (reference sequence). CDR3 length equals 15 residues. This CDR3 is CASSAGLADSYEQYF. CDR3 sequence (DNA): TGTGCCAGCAGCGCGGGACTAGCGGACTCCTACGAGCAGTACTTC.

The V call is TRBV7-2, the J call TRBJ1-2, with TRBD1 matching over 7 bases. Germline-derived CDR1 and CDR2 are SGHTA and FQGNSA. V shed 3 bases and J 0 bases; nucleotides not matched to a gene: 4. The CDR3 extends over 15 amino acids. DNA of the CDR3: TGTGCCAGCAGCTTCGGGACAGCCTCTAACTATGGCTACACCTTC. Amino acid sequence: CASSFGTASNYGYTF.

The sample holds one count of this clone. The rearrangement links TRBV18 to TRBJ1-1, with TRBD1 matching over 7 bases. After removal of 0 bases from V and 3 bases from J, the junction contained 10 bases not matched to a gene. The CDR3 is made up of 17 amino acids. Germline CDR1 and CDR2: KGHSH and LQKENI. The CDR3 DNA follows: TGTGCCAGCTCACCACCACGACAGGGCCCGGGGGACACTGAAGCTTTCTTT. Its protein product is CASSPPRQGPGDTEAFF.